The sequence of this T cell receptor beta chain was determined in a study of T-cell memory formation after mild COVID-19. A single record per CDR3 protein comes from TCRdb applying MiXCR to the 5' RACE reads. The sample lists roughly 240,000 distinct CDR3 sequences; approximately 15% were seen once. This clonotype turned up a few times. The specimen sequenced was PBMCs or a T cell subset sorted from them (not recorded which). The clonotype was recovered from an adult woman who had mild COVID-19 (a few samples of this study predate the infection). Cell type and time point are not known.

The CDR3 DNA reads TGTGCCAGCAGTTACAAATCGTCAGGGGCGACAGGGAGTGTCCACATTCAGTACTTC. Its translation: CASSYKSSGATGSVHIQYF. The V and J genes are TRBV6-2 or TRBV6-3 and TRBJ2-4; TRBD1 matches at 7 bases. Trimming at V came to 2 bases and at J to 8 bases, leaving 21 bases not matched to a gene. CDR1 and CDR2 (germline): MNHEY, SVGEGT. The CDR3 loop spans 19 amino acids.